This T cell receptor beta chain was profiled in a study of blood T cell repertoires in COVID-19. Overall study context: The origin of the acute and convalescent COVID-19 samples was the United States, Italy and Spain.

The CDR3 is made up of 16 amino acids. The germline gives CDR1 SGDLS, CDR2 YYNGEE. The V segment lost 0 bases and the J segment 7 bases; nucleotides outside the gene matches: 9. As processed by the authors: Amplified reference gene primers provided the basis for estimating nucleated cell counts. Data came from immunoSEQ multiplex PCR; TCRdb stores just in-frame clones and leaves some out. V, J and clone size are taken as reported in that table, and D and trimming were inferred from the DNA itself. Among some 130,000 clones listed, 79% were seen once. This clonotype was sampled from a man aged 55 to 70 with acute or convalescent COVID-19. The chain recombines TRBV9 with TRBJ2-1; 8 bases are a match to TRBD2. Input material: peripheral blood. The CDR3 coding sequence is TGTGCCAGCAGCGTAGGGCCTAGCGGGCAGGGGAATGAGCAGTTCTTC. The encoded protein is CASSVGPSGQGNEQFF.